Included here is one T cell receptor (beta chain) sequence, with context. These data belong to a study of low-dose radiotherapy and immunotherapy resistance in tumors. Study-wide background: Per fraction, Cohort 2 was given 1 Gy every two weeks, accumulating a total of 13 Gy over 26 weeks. Daily, from cycle 1 day 1 and for four cycles, patients took oral aspirin 300 mg.

TRAV- and TRBV-specific primers were used for first-strand cDNA, which covered alpha and beta chains. The PCR that amplified TCRs ran for around 21 cycles, relying on a constant-region primer and a V-primer adapter. In TCRdb, the reads were re-called with MiXCR into one record per CDR3 protein. The sample contains under 90,000 distinct CDR3 sequences, 18% of which appear only once. Losses at the gene ends were 6 bases for V and 0 bases for J; bases not matched to a gene: 14. The CDR3 runs 19 residues. The germline CDR1 and CDR2 sequences are MNHEY and SMNVEV (reference sequence). Specified time point: before trial treatment.

The genes are TRBV27 and TRBJ1-6, with TRBD1 matching 7 bases. The TCR sequence derives from a male donor with prostate cancer. Sequenced material: PBMCs, taken before treatment. CDR3 in DNA: TGTGCCAGCAGACGCCTCAATGGACAGGTCCGCTCCTATAATTCACCCCTCCACTTT. Its protein is CASRRLNGQVRSYNSPLHF.